This TCR beta chain stems from a study of shared clonotypes between healthy human individuals. Study observations and caveats: Naive subsets typically showed greater estimated richness than memory subsets.

Germline CDR1 is SGHAT and CDR2 is FQDESV (reference sequence). The V gene end was trimmed by 6 bases and the J gene end by 2 bases; junction bases not matched to a gene: 10. This CDR3 spans 16 amino acids. The table came from immunoSEQ multiplex PCR; TCRdb's copy has only in-frame clones and leaves some out. The table has 2.3 million or so clones, 90% to 95% seen once. With respect to this clone: The antigen is undetermined.

This chain joins TRBV11-1 and TRBJ2-1, with 7 bases lining up with TRBD2. This receptor was identified in a young man in good health. Some clones in this sample may be carry-over from other donors' samples. The sequenced material came from naive CD4+ T cells from PBMCs. Subset denoted: CD45RA+ positively selected. CDR3 nucleotide sequence: TGTGCCAGCAGTAACCAGGGACGGGAGGCCTACAATGAGCAGTTCTTC. Translated: CASSNQGREAYNEQFF. Combining the CDR3 with reference TRBV11-1 and TRBJ2-1 gives the whole variable domain EAEVAQSPRYKITEKSQAVAFWCDPISGHATLYWYRQILGQGPELLVQFQDESVVDDSQLPKDRFSAERLKGVDSTLKIQPAELGDSAMYLCASSNQGREAYNEQFFGPGTRLTVL.